These T cell receptor beta chains were read from a single sample in a study of CD8 T cells in Susac syndrome. TCRdb independently ran MiXCR on the immunoSEQ multiplex PCR reads; one entry per CDR3 protein. The table lists 70,000 to 75,000 distinct CDR3 sequences, 93% of them singletons. Sequenced material: CD4+ T cells from PBMCs. These receptors came from a human donor with Susac syndrome. CDR3s include the opening cysteine and the closing phenylalanine or tryptophan. The order of the fields is J gene, V gene, CDR3 length, CDR3 protein.

>TRBJ1-3|TRBV29-1|14
CSVEVVNSGNTIYF
>TRBJ2-3|TRBV14|12
CASRYGTDTQYF
>TRBJ2-7|TRBV6-2/TRBV6-3|13
CASSLTVSYEQYF
>TRBJ2-3|TRBV5-5|16
CASSRIRQGYADTQYF
>TRBJ2-3|TRBV3-1|15
CASTPRGPSTGTQYF
>TRBJ2-1|TRBV29-1|15
CSVDRLAGGYNEQFF
>TRBJ1-5|TRBV12-3/TRBV12-4|16
CASSLQTGGHNQPQHF
>TRBJ1-6|TRBV24-1|14
CATSDGRNNSPLHF
>TRBJ1-5|TRBV6-2/TRBV6-3|14
CASSPDSFRQPQHF
>TRBJ1-5|TRBV20-1|13
CSAKTGANQPQHF
>TRBJ2-1|TRBV29-1|15
CSALGGESSYNEQFF
>TRBJ1-2|TRBV15|14
CATSSFRGDYGYTF
>TRBJ2-3|TRBV20-1|17
CSAGDRVAGSLTDTQYF
>TRBJ2-3|TRBV7-8|14
CASSFSTGSDTQYF
>TRBJ2-2|TRBV14|17
CASSQDWGQVNTGELFF
>TRBJ1-4|TRBV7-8|14
CASSWGGRGEKLFF
>TRBJ1-4|TRBV18|13
CASSGGPNEKLFF
>TRBJ1-1|TRBV7-3|13
CASSGQGNTEAFF
>TRBJ1-6|TRBV7-6|15
CASSLAGGYNSPLHF
>TRBJ2-5|TRBV13|15
CASSSYSGGAETQYF
>TRBJ2-1|TRBV28|14
CASSLGQPNNEQFF
>TRBJ1-6|TRBV5-5|14
CASSRDPQNSPLHF
>TRBJ1-1|TRBV7-2|16
CASSFNKWAVNTEAFF
>TRBJ1-6|TRBV19|16
CASSLTRDLEDSPLHF
>TRBJ2-3|TRBV27|16
CASSTRQGPSTDTQYF
>TRBJ2-1|TRBV7-2|13
CASSSGTQREQFF
>TRBJ2-7|TRBV5-4|14
CASSPDGVPYEQYF
>TRBJ2-2|TRBV5-4|16
CASSPEGRANTGELFF
>TRBJ1-2|TRBV27|14
CASAWDRRNYGYTF
>TRBJ1-3|TRBV6-5|14
CASRKGGSGNTIYF
>TRBJ2-5|TRBV29-1|14
CSFAPWGTGETQYF
>TRBJ2-1|TRBV11-2|15
CASSFTSGGYNEQFF
>TRBJ2-3|TRBV18|16
CASSYRQDWRTDTQYF
>TRBJ1-6|TRBV18|14
CASSSQGMNSPLHF
>TRBJ1-5|TRBV6-2/TRBV6-3|14
CASSYSGGNQPQHF
>TRBJ2-1|TRBV7-3|18
CASSLGGSRVRPYNEQFF
>TRBJ1-3|TRBV30|13
CAYTMGAGNTIYF
>TRBJ2-7|TRBV27|13
CASSAGITYEQYF
>TRBJ2-7|TRBV5-1|13
CASSDTDSYEQYF
>TRBJ2-5|TRBV29-1|15
CSVAPQGAYQETQYF
>TRBJ1-6|TRBV4-3|16
CASSQAPQHYNSPLHF
>TRBJ2-3|TRBV7-9|16
CASSPRGQGDLDTQYF
>TRBJ2-1|TRBV19|15
CASSISGVAYNEQFF
>TRBJ2-3|TRBV18|15
CASSPSQGSTDTQYF
>TRBJ2-1|TRBV29-1|14
CSVERGEGRNEQFF
>TRBJ2-7|TRBV7-8|13
CASSLAGGREQYF
>TRBJ2-5|TRBV6-5|13
CATGGLAGETQYF
>TRBJ2-5|TRBV28|13
CASSFASGKTQYF
>TRBJ2-7|TRBV18|14
CASSPRGQFYEQYF
>TRBJ2-1|TRBV20-1|14
CSALSGRGREEQFF